This TCR beta chain was captured in a study of CXCR3-negative and CXCR3-positive naive CD8 T cells. The naive CD8+ gate required CD45RO-CCR7+CD27+CD95- phenotype. CDR1 is SNHLY, CDR2 FYNNEI, per germline. The CDR3 has 14 amino acids. The method, 5' RACE with UMI labels, was used to prepare the TRB cDNA libraries. TCRdb derives one entry per CDR3 protein from the 5' RACE reads, leaving out DNA. Found here are around 160,000 distinct CDR3 sequences; the top ten clones hold under 0.35%. Concerning this clonotype itself: Its antigen is unknown.

Study findings and constraints: Naive CXCR3-negative cells resembled naive CXCR3-positive cells in TRBV-TRBJ usage; memory cells differed. Memory CD8+ cells showed much lower diversity, while both naive subsets were comparably high. Naive cells with CXCR3 showed TRB CDR3s that were more hydrophobic than those in CXCR3-negative naive cells.

The sequence was obtained from a human donor in good health. Some clones in this sample may be carry-over from other donors' samples. Input material: naive CXCR3+ CD8+ T cells from blood. Specified subset: CD45RO-CCR7+CD27+CD95- naive CD8+ T cells expressing CXCR3 (TNR3+). The chain joins TRBV2 to TRBJ2-1; TCRdb returns TRBD2, unconfirmable since there is no DNA. The CDR3 sequence is CASTADVLGDEQFF.